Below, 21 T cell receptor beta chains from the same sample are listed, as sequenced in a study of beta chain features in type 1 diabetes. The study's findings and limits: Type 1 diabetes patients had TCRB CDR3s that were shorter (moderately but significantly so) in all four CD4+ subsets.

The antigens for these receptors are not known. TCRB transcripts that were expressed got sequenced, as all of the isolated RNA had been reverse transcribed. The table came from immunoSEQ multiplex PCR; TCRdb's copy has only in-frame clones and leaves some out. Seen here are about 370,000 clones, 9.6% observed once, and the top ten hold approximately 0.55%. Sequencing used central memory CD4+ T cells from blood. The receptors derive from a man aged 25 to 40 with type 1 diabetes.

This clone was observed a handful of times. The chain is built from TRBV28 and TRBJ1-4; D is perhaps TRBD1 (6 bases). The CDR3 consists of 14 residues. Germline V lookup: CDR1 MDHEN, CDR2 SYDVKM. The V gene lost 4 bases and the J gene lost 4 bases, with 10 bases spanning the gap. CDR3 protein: CASSSGGLNEKLFF. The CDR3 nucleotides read TGTGCCAGCAGTTCCGGGGGCCTTAATGAAAAACTGTTTTTT.

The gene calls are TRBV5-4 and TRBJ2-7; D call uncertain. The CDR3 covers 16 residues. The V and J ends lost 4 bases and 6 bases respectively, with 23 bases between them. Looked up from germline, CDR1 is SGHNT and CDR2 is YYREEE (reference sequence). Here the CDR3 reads CASSPTQRPGSGEQYF. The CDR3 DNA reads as TGTGCCAGCAGCCCTACCCAGCGTCCCGGCTCGGGCGAGCAGTACTTC.

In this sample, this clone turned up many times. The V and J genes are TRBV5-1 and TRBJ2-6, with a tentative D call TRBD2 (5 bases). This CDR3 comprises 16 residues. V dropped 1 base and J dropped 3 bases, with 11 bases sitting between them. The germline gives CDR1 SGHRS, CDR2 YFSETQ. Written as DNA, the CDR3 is TGCGCCAGCAGCTTGAACGGGGAAAGTGGGGCCAACGTCCTGACTTTC. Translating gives CASSLNGESGANVLTF.

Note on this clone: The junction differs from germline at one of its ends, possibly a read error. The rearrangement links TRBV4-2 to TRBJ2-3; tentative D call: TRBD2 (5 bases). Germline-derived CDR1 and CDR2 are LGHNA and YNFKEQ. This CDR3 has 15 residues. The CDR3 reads CASNQDGIGLAGRYF. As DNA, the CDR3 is TGTGCCAGCAACCAAGACGGAATAGGGCTAGCCGGAAGGTATTTT.

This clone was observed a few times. In DNA, the CDR3 is TGTGCCAGCAGCGTAGTGCAGGACACCACCATATATTTT. Translated: CASSVVQDTTIYF. The V gene is TRBV9, the J gene TRBJ1-3; D is perhaps TRBD1 (5 bases). Per the germline V gene, CDR1 is SGDLS and CDR2 is YYNGEE. This CDR3 is built from 13 residues. V was cut by 0 bases and J by 9 bases, with 10 bases left in between.

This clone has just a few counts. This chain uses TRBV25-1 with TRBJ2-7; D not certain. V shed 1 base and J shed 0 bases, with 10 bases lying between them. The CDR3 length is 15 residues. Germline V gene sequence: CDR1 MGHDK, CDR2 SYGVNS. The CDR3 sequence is CASSEWPGSSYEQYF. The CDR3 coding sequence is TGTGCCAGCAGTGAATGGCCGGGTTCCTCCTACGAGCAGTACTTC.

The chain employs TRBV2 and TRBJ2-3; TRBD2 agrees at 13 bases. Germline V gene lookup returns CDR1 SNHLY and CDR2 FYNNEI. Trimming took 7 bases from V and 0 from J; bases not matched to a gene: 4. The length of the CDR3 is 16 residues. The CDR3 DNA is TGTGCCAGCATCGGACTAGCGGGAGTTAGCACAGATACGCAGTATTTT. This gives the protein CASIGLAGVSTDTQYF.

CDR3 bases: TGTGCCAGCAGGACCGGGCTGAACACTGAAGCTTTCTTT. Its translation: CASRTGLNTEAFF. V gene TRBV6-5 combines with J gene TRBJ1-1; D remains unclear. This CDR3 contains 13 residues. Trimming took off 6 bases at V and 0 bases at J, with 8 bases between the two ends. Germline V gene lookup returns CDR1 MNHEY and CDR2 SVGAGI.

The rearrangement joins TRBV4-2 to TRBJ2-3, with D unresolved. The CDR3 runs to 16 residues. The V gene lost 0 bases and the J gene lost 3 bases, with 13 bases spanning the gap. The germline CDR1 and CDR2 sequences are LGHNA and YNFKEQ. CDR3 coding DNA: TGTGCCAGCAGCCAAGATAGCTCTTTAGAAACAGATACGCAGTATTTT. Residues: CASSQDSSLETDTQYF.

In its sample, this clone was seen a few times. CDR3 coding DNA: TGTGCCAGCAGTCTCGGACTAGCGAGCACAGATACGCAGTATTTT. Its protein is CASSLGLASTDTQYF. The chain joins TRBV7-2 to TRBJ2-3, with 9 bases matching TRBD2. Germline V gene data show CDR1 as SGHTA and CDR2 as FQGNSA. The CDR3 consists of 15 residues. Trimming cost V 6 bases and J 0 bases; bases outside gene matches: 4.

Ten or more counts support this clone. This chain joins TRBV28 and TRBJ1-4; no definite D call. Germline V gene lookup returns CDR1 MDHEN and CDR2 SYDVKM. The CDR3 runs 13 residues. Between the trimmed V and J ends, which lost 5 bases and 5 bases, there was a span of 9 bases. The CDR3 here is CASSNGQNEKLFF. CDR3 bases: TGTGCCAGCAGTAATGGCCAGAATGAAAAACTGTTTTTT.

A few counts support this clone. CDR3 sequence reads: CASRMNTEAFF. The CDR3 DNA reads TGTGCCAGCAGGATGAACACTGAAGCTTTCTTT. The chain employs TRBV6-1 and TRBJ1-1; no clear D gene. V lost 6 bases and J 0 bases, leaving 2 bases between the germline ends. Germline-derived CDR1 and CDR2 are MNHNS and SASEGT. CDR3 length equals 11 residues.

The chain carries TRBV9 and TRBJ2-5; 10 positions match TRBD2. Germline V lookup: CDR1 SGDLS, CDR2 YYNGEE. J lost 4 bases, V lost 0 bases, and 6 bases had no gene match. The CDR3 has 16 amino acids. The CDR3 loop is CASSVDVSGRSETQYF. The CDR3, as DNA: TGTGCCAGCAGCGTAGACGTTAGCGGGAGGTCAGAGACCCAGTACTTC.

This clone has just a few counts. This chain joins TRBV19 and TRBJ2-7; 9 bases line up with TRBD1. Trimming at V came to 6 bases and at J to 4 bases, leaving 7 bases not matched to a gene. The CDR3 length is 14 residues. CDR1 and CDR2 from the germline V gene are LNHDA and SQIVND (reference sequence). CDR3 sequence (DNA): TGTGCCAGTAGCGGGACAGGGAATCCTTACGAGCAGTACTTC. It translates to CASSGTGNPYEQYF.

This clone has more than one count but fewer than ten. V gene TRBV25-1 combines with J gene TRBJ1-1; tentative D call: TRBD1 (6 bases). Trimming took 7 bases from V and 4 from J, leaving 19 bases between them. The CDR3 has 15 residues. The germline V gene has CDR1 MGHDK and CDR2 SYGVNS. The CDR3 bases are TGTGCCAGCACCTTGCCAGGGGCGCAGGGCACTGAAGCTTTCTTT. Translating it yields CASTLPGAQGTEAFF.

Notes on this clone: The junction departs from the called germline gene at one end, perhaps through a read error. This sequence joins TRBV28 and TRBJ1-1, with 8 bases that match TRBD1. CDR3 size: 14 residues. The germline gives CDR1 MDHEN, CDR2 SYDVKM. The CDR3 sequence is CASSLDGRGRSQMF. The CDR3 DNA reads TGTGCCAGCAGTTTAGATGGCAGGGGGCGCTCCCAAATGTTT.

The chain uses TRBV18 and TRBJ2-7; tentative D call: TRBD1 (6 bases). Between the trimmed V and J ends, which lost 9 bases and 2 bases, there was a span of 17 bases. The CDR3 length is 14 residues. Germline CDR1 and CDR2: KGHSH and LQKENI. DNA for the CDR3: TGTGCCAGTTCCAAACAGGGTTATGCCTACGAGCAGTACTTC. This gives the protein CASSKQGYAYEQYF.

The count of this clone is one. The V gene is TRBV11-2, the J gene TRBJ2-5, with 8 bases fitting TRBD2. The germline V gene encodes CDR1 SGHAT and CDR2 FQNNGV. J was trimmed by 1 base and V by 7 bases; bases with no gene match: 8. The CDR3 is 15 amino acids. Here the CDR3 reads CASNRDSGTQETQYF. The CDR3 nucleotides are TGTGCCAGCAACCGTGATAGCGGGACCCAAGAGACCCAGTACTTC.

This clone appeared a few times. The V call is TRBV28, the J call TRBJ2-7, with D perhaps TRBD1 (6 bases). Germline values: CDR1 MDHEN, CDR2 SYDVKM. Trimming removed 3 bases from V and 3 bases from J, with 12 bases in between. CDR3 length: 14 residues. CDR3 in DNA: TGTGCCAGCAGTTTTTGGGACACCCGCTACGAGCAGTACTTC. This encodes CASSFWDTRYEQYF. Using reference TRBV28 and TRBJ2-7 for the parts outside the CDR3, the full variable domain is DVKVTQSSRYLVKRTGEKVFLECVQDMDHENMFWYRQDPGLGLRLIYFSYDVKMKEKGDIPEGYSVSREKKERFSLILESASTNQTSMYLCASSFWDTRYEQYFGPGTRLTVT.

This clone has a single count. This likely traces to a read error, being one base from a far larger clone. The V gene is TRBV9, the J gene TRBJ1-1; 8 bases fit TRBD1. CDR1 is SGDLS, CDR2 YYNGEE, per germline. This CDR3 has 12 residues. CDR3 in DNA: TGTGGCAGCAGCGGAGGACAGGGTGAAGCTTTCTTT. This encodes CGSSGGQGEAFF.

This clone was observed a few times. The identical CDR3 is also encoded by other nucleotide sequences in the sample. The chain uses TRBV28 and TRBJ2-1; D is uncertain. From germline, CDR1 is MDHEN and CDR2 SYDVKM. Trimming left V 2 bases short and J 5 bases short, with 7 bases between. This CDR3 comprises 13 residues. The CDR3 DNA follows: TGTGCCAGCAGTTTAAGACCCGACAATGAGCAGTTCTTC. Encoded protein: CASSLRPDNEQFF.